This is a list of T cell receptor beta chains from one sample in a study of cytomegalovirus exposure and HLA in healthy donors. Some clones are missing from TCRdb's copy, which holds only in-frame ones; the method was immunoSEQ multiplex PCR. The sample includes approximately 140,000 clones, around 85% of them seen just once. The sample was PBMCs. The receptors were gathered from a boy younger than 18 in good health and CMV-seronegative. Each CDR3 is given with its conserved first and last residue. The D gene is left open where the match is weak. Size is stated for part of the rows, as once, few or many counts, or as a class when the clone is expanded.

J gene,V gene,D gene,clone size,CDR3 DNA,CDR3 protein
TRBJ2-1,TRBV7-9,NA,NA,TGTGCCAGCAGTGACTCCTATTACAATGAGCAGTTCTTC,CASSDSYYNEQFF
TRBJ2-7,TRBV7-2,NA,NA,TGTGCCAGCACCTCACAGGGACCCGGGTCCTACGAGCAGTACTTC,CASTSQGPGSYEQYF
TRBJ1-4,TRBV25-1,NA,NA,TGTGCCAGCAGCCAATTTGCAACTAATGAAAAACTGTTTTTT,CASSQFATNEKLFF
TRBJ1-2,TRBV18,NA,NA,TGTGCCAGCTCACCAAGGCAGGCAGAACCCTACCCCTTC,CASSPRQAEPYPF
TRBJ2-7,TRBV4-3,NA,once,TGCGCCAGCAGCCAAGATTTGAGAGGGTCTTACGAGCAGTACTTC,CASSQDLRGSYEQYF
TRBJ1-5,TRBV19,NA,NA,TGTGCCAGTACCAACCGGACACTTAGCAATCAGCCCCAGCATTTT,CASTNRTLSNQPQHF
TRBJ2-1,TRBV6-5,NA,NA,TGTGCCAGCAGTTACGGCGCAGGCAATGAGCAGTTCTTC,CASSYGAGNEQFF
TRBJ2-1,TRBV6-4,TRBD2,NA,TGTGCCAGCAGTGACTCGAATCTAGCGGGAGGTGGGAATGAGCAGTTCTTC,CASSDSNLAGGGNEQFF
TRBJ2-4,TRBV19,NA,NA,TGTGCCAGTAGTATACGGCCAACCGGAGGCATTCAGTACTTC,CASSIRPTGGIQYF
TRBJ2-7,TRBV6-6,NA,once,TGTGCCAGCAGTTTTCAGGGCGACGAGCAGTACTTC,CASSFQGDEQYF
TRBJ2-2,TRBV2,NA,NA,TGTGCCAGCAGTGATGGTAGTACCACCGGGGAGCTGTTTTTT,CASSDGSTTGELFF
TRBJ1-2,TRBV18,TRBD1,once,TGTGCCAGCTCACCGACCGGGACAGGGAACTATGGCTACACCTTC,CASSPTGTGNYGYTF
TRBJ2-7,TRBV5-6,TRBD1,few,TGTGCCAGCAGCTCAGGGGGCCGGGGCGAGCAGTACTTC,CASSSGGRGEQYF
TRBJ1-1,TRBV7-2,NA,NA,TGTGCCAGCAGCAAGGGAGTGAACACTGAAGCTTTCTTT,CASSKGVNTEAFF
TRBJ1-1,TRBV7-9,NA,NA,TGTGCCGCTCGTGGAGCCACTGAAGCTTTCTTT,CAARGATEAFF
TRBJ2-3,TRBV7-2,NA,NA,TGTGCCAGCAGCTTAGACGAGCGCACAGATACGCAGTATTTT,CASSLDERTDTQYF
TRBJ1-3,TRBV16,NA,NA,TGTGCCAGCAGCCCTCGAACAGGCGAAATTGGAAACACCATATATTTT,CASSPRTGEIGNTIYF